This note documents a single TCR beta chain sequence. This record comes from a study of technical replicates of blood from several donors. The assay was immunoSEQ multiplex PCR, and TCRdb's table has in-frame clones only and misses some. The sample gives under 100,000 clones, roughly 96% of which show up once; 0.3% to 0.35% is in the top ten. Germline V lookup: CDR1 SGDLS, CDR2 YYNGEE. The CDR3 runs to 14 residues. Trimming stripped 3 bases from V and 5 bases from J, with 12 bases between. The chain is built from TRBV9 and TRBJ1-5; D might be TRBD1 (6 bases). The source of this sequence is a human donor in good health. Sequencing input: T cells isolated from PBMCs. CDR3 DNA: TGTGCCAGCAGCGGGGGGCGAGGCGATCAGCCCCAGCATTTT. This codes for CASSGGRGDQPQHF. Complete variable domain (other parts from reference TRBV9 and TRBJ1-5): DSGVTQTPKHLITATGQRVTLRCSPRSGDLSVYWYQQSLDQGLQFLIQYYNGEERAKGNILERFSAQQFPDLHSELNLSSLELGDSALYFCASSGGRGDQPQHFGDGTRLSIL.